The T cell receptor (beta chain) under discussion was sequenced for a study of blood T cell repertoires in COVID-19. About the research overall: Acute and convalescent COVID-19 specimens originated in the United States, Italy and Spain.

After removal of 2 bases from V and 0 bases from J, the junction contained 7 bases not matched to a gene. The CDR3 is made up of 17 amino acids. Germline assignment: CDR1 MNHEY and CDR2 SMNVEV (reference sequence). As processed by the authors: Estimates of nucleated cell counts were drawn from the amplification of reference gene primers. The repertoire was sequenced with immunoSEQ multiplex PCR; TCRdb's copy has only in-frame clones and lacks some. The V and J calls and clone size come from that table; D and trimming were worked out from the DNA. The sample contains fewer than 200,000 clones, about 87% of which appear only once.

The sample taken for sequencing was peripheral blood. The chain joins TRBV27 to TRBJ2-1, with 7 bases fitting TRBD1. The source is an older woman with COVID-19, enrolled during active disease. The CDR3 here is CASSLRPGTDSYNEQFF. In nucleotides, the CDR3 is TGTGCCAGCAGTTTACGCCCCGGGACAGACTCCTACAATGAGCAGTTCTTC.